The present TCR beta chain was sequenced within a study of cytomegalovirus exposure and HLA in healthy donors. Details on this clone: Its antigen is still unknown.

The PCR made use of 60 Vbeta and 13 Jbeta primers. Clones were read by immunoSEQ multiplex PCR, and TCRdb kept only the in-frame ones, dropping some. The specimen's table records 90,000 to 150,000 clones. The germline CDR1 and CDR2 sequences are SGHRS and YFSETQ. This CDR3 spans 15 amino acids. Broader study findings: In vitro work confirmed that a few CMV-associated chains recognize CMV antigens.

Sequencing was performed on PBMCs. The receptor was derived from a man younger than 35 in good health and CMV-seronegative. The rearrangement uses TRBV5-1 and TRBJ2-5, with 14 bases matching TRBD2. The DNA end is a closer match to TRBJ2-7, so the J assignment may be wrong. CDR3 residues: CASSPGLAGVYEQYF. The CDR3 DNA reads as TGCGCCAGCAGCCCGGGACTAGCGGGAGTCTACGAGCAGTACTTC.